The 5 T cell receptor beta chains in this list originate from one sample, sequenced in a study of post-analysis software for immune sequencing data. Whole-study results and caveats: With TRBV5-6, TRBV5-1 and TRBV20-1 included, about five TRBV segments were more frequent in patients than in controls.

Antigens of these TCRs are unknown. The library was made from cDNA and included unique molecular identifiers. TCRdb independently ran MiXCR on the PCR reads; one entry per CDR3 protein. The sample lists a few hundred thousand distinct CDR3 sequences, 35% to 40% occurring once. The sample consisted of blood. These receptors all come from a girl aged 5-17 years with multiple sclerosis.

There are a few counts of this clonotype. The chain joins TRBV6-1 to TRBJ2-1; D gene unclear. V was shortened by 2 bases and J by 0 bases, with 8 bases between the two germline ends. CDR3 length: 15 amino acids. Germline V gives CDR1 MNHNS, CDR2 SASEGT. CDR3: CASSESWGSYNEQFF. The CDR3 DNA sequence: TGTGCCAGCAGTGAAAGTTGGGGCTCCTACAATGAGCAGTTCTTC.

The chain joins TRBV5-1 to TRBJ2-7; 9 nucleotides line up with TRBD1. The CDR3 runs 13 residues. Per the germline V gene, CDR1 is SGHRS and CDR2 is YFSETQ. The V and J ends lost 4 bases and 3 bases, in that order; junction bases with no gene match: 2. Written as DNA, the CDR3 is TGCGCCAGCAGCGGGACAGGGAACTACGAGCAGTACTTC. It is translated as CASSGTGNYEQYF.

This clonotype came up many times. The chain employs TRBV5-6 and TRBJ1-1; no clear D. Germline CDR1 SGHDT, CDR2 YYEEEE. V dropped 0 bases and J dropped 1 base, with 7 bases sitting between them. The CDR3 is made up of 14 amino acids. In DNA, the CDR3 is TGTGCCAGCAGCTTGGTCCCGAAGAACACTGAAGCTTTCTTT. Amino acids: CASSLVPKNTEAFF.

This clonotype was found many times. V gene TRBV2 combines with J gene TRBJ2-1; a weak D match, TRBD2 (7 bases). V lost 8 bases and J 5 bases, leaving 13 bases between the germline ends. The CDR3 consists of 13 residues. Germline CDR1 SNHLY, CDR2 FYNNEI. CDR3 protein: CASWRGRDNEQFF. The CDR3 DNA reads TGTGCCAGCTGGAGGGGGAGGGACAATGAGCAGTTCTTC.

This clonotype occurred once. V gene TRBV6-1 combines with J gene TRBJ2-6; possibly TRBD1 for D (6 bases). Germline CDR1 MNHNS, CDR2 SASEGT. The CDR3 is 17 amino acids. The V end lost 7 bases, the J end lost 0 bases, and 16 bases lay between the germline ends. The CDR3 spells CASKNQGFSSGANVLTF. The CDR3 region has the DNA TGTGCCAGCAAAAATCAGGGGTTCTCCTCTGGGGCCAACGTCCTGACTTTC.